This TCR beta chain was identified in a study of CD8 T cells in ankylosing spondylitis. Losses at the gene ends were 2 bases for V and 0 bases for J; bases not matched to a gene: 4. The CDR3 has 16 residues. Germline lookup yields CDR1 DFQATT and CDR2 SNEGSKA (reference sequence). General study points: About 8 highly homologous variants made up a TCR beta motif, and this motif appeared characteristic of ankylosing spondylitis blood. Matched synovial fluid from ankylosing spondylitis patients was reported to be enriched for disease-linked clones.

A quantitative 5'-RACE method, one with molecular barcodes, was used to make TCR beta libraries. From the 5' RACE reads, TCRdb called clonotypes with MiXCR, one entry per CDR3 protein. This sample carries about 340,000 distinct CDR3 sequences, around 7.6% of them seen once, and the ten largest clones take more than 14%. To note about this clonotype: No antigen is known for it.

The V call is TRBV20-1, the J call TRBJ2-3; 11 bases fit TRBD2. The receptor was isolated from a male donor with ankylosing spondylitis. The sequencing input was blood, either unsorted or a sorted T cell fraction (not recorded which). The CDR3: CSARQGTSGSTDTQYF. The CDR3 region has the DNA TGCAGTGCTAGACAGGGGACTAGCGGTAGCACAGATACGCAGTATTTT.